Only one count was recorded for the clone carrying this T cell receptor (beta chain). Measured with immunoSEQ multiplex PCR; TCRdb has only the in-frame clones, and not every one. The sample contains 55,000 or so clones, approximately 78% of which appear only once. The data are from a study of blood T cell repertoires in COVID-19. The junction had 5 bases not matched to a gene; V was cut back by 5 bases and J by 7 bases. The CDR3 extends over 14 amino acids. Germline V lookup: CDR1 MNHEY, CDR2 SVGAGI. The receptor was derived from a human donor in a cohort sampled during active or convalescent COVID-19. This rearrangement joins TRBV6-5 to TRBJ1-6, with 7 bases fitting TRBD1. Sequenced: peripheral blood. The CDR3: CASSRQGLNSPLHF. CDR3 nucleotide sequence: TGTGCCAGCAGTCGACAGGGATTGAATTCACCCCTCCACTTT.